The 4 T cell receptor beta chains below all came from one sample that was sequenced in a study of human T cells and chemical hapten exposure. TCRdb fed the RACE reads into MiXCR, producing one record per CDR3 protein. The sample lists over 70,000 distinct CDR3 sequences, under 14% occurring once. The time point: patch test 2, 6 weeks after DPC sensitization. The treatment here: therapeutic diphenylcyclopropenone sensitization with weekly scalp DPC. The source material was whole blood, sampled in connection with sensitization to the hapten diphenylcyclopropenone (DPC). Source of these receptors: a man between 18 and 35 years old with alopecia areata. Some clones in this sample may be carry-over from other donors' samples.

The gene calls are TRBV29-1 and TRBJ2-7; D unresolved. Trimming took 4 bases from V and 2 from J, leaving 6 bases between them. The CDR3 is made up of 11 amino acids. CDR1 and CDR2 from the germline V gene are SQVTM and ANQGSEA. The CDR3 region is CSVVGPYEQYF. CDR3 coding DNA: TGCAGCGTTGTGGGCCCCTACGAGCAGTACTTC.

This chain uses TRBV18 with TRBJ2-3, with 11 positions matching TRBD1. The V gene end was trimmed by 3 bases and the J gene end by 0 bases; junction bases not matched to a gene: 5. This CDR3 has 17 amino acids. Germline V CDR1 and CDR2: KGHSH, LQKENI. CDR3 sequence reads: CASSPPGQGVSTDTQYF. CDR3 DNA: TGTGCCAGCTCACCTCCGGGACAGGGGGTAAGCACAGATACGCAGTATTTT.

This clonotype was picked up a small number of times. The chain employs TRBV11-2 and TRBJ2-1; D is ambiguous. V lost 1 base and J lost 0, with 10 bases in between. This CDR3 is built from 16 residues. Germline V CDR1 and CDR2: SGHAT, FQNNGV. This CDR3 is CASSLVFSISYNEQFF. The CDR3 region has the DNA TGTGCCAGCAGCTTAGTGTTCAGCATCTCCTACAATGAGCAGTTCTTC. Complete variable domain (other parts from reference TRBV11-2 and TRBJ2-1): EAGVAQSPRYKIIEKRQSVAFWCNPISGHATLYWYQQILGQGPKLLIQFQNNGVVDDSQLPKDRFSAERLKGVDSTLKIQPAKLEDSAVYLCASSLVFSISYNEQFFGPGTRLTVL.

The chain combines TRBV11-2 with TRBJ1-1; no definite D call. Germline CDR1 and CDR2: SGHAT and FQNNGV. V was cut by 5 bases and J by 0 bases, with 16 bases left in between. The CDR3 is 16 residues long. CDR3 sequence: CASSPRDGRMNTEAFF. CDR3 sequence (DNA): TGTGCCAGCAGCCCCAGAGACGGACGGATGAACACTGAAGCTTTCTTT. Using reference TRBV11-2 and TRBJ1-1 for the parts outside the CDR3, the full variable domain is EAGVAQSPRYKIIEKRQSVAFWCNPISGHATLYWYQQILGQGPKLLIQFQNNGVVDDSQLPKDRFSAERLKGVDSTLKIQPAKLEDSAVYLCASSPRDGRMNTEAFFGQGTRLTVV.